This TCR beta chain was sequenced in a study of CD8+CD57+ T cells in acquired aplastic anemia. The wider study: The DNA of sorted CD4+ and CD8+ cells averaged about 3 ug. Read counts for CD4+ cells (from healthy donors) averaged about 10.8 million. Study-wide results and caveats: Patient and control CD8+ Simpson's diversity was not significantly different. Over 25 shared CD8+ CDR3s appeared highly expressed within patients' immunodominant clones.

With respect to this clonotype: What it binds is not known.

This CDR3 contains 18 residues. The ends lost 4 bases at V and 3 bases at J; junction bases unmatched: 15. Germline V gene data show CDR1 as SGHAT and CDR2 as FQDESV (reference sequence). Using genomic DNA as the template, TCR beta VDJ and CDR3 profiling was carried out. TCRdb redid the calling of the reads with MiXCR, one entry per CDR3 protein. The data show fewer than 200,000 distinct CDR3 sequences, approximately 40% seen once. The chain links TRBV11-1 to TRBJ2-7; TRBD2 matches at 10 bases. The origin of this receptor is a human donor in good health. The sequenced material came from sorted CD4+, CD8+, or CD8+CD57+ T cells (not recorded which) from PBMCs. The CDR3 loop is CASSWPTEGLAESYEQYF. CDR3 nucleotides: TGTGCCAGCAGCTGGCCAACCGAAGGACTAGCGGAGAGCTACGAGCAGTACTTC. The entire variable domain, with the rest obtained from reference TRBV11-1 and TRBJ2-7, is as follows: EAEVAQSPRYKITEKSQAVAFWCDPISGHATLYWYRQILGQGPELLVQFQDESVVDDSQLPKDRFSAERLKGVDSTLKIQPAELGDSAMYLCASSWPTEGLAESYEQYFGPGTRLTVT.